A selection of T cell receptor beta chains follows, all from one sample in a study of T cell responses to AZD1222 COVID-19 vaccine. TCRdb keeps only in-frame clones here, not all; method: immunoSEQ multiplex PCR. The data contain around 69,000 clones, about 88% of them singletons. This specimen was peripheral blood, taken on day 0 of AZD1222 vaccination. These receptors originate from an adult in good health. CDR3s include the opening cysteine and the closing phenylalanine or tryptophan. D genes are given only for firm matches. Clone size appears in some rows only: once, few, many, or a class for an expanded clone.

D: TRBD1; V: TRBV28; size: NA; J: TRBJ1-1; DNA: TGTGCCAGCAGTTGGGGACAGGGGGACACTGAAGCTTTCTTT; CDR3: CASSWGQGDTEAFF
D: NA; V: TRBV7-2; size: NA; J: TRBJ2-2; DNA: TGTGCCAGCAGCCAGCGGAACACCGGGGAGCTGTTTTTT; CDR3: CASSQRNTGELFF
D: TRBD2; V: TRBV19; size: NA; J: TRBJ2-2; DNA: TGTGCCAGTACCCTGACTAGCCCGAACACCGGGGAGCTGTTTTTT; CDR3: CASTLTSPNTGELFF
D: NA; V: TRBV5-6; size: few; J: TRBJ2-3; DNA: TGTGCCAGCAGCTTGGCCGAAGGCGCAGATACGCAGTATTTT; CDR3: CASSLAEGADTQYF
D: NA; V: TRBV3-1/TRBV3-2; size: once; J: TRBJ1-5; DNA: TGTGCCAGCAGCCCGAATAGCAATCAGCCCCAGCATTTT; CDR3: CASSPNSNQPQHF
D: NA; V: TRBV12-3/TRBV12-4; size: NA; J: TRBJ1-1; DNA: TGTGCCAGCAGCTCCCAGACAGACACTGAAGCTTTCTTT; CDR3: CASSSQTDTEAFF
D: NA; V: TRBV2; size: NA; J: TRBJ2-1; DNA: TGTGCCAGCAACTGGTTAAATGAGCAGTTCTTC; CDR3: CASNWLNEQFF
D: NA; V: TRBV7-7; size: NA; J: TRBJ2-3; DNA: TGTGCCAGCAGCTTAGTACCCGGTCCCACAGATACGCAGTATTTT; CDR3: CASSLVPGPTDTQYF
D: TRBD2; V: TRBV5-1; size: once; J: TRBJ2-7; DNA: TGCGCCAGCAGCTTGGCGGGGGCTAGCGGGAGGGGAGCCTACGAGCAGTACTTC; CDR3: CASSLAGASGRGAYEQYF
D: TRBD1; V: TRBV7-3; size: NA; J: TRBJ2-7; DNA: TGTGCCAGCAGCCCCGGGACAGGCTCCTACGAGCAGTACTTC; CDR3: CASSPGTGSYEQYF
D: TRBD1; V: TRBV9; size: NA; J: TRBJ1-6; DNA: TGTGCCAGCAGCTCGGGACAGGGGAATTCACCCCTCCACTTT; CDR3: CASSSGQGNSPLHF
D: TRBD1; V: TRBV5-8; size: NA; J: TRBJ1-2; DNA: TGTGCCAGCAGATCGACAGGGAGCGGCTACACCTTC; CDR3: CASRSTGSGYTF
D: NA; V: TRBV6-5; size: NA; J: TRBJ2-2; DNA: TGTGCCAGCAAACCGGGACACACGAACACCGGGGAGCTGTTTTTT; CDR3: CASKPGHTNTGELFF
D: TRBD2; V: TRBV28; size: few; J: TRBJ2-7; DNA: TGTGCCAGCAGTTTGTCAGCGGGAGGGCCCGAAGAGCAGTACTTC; CDR3: CASSLSAGGPEEQYF
D: TRBD1; V: TRBV5-1; size: NA; J: TRBJ2-3; DNA: TGCGCCAGCAGCGTGGACAGGGGGCTTTCAGATACGCAGTATTTT; CDR3: CASSVDRGLSDTQYF
D: TRBD2; V: TRBV2; size: NA; J: TRBJ2-7; DNA: TGTGCGGGAGGGAACAGCAACACCTACGAGCAGTACTTC; CDR3: CAGGNSNTYEQYF
D: NA; V: TRBV6-5; size: NA; J: TRBJ2-4; DNA: TGTGCCAGCAGTCCGGTTGACCCCCGACTAAACATTCAGTACTTC; CDR3: CASSPVDPRLNIQYF
D: TRBD1; V: TRBV6-5; size: NA; J: TRBJ1-1; DNA: TGTGCCAGCACGAGGGACAGGCGGAACACTGAAGCTTTCTTT; CDR3: CASTRDRRNTEAFF
D: NA; V: TRBV20-1; size: NA; J: TRBJ2-7; DNA: TGCAGTGTTTCCGTCTACGAGCAGTACTTC; CDR3: CSVSVYEQYF
D: TRBD1; V: TRBV19; size: few; J: TRBJ2-3; DNA: TGTGCCAGTAGTCCGTCCTTAGGGACAGGGTGGGAAGATACGCAGTATTTT; CDR3: CASSPSLGTGWEDTQYF
D: NA; V: TRBV12-3/TRBV12-4; size: NA; J: TRBJ1-1; DNA: TGTGCCAGCAGAGCGGGGGGGGCCACTGAAGCTTTCTTT; CDR3: CASRAGGATEAFF
D: NA; V: TRBV20-1; size: few; J: TRBJ2-7; DNA: TGCAGTTCCCGCGGCGGATACGAGCAGTACTTC; CDR3: CSSRGGYEQYF
D: TRBD1; V: TRBV7-3; size: NA; J: TRBJ2-7; DNA: TGTGCCAGCAGCTTAAACAGGGGGCTTTCCTACGAGCAGTACTTC; CDR3: CASSLNRGLSYEQYF
D: NA; V: TRBV6-5; size: NA; J: TRBJ1-2; DNA: TGTGCCAGCAGTTACACACAGGGTAACTATGGCTACACCTTC; CDR3: CASSYTQGNYGYTF
D: TRBD2; V: TRBV6-1; size: few; J: TRBJ2-5; DNA: TGTGCCAGCAGTGAAGATTGGGGGGGGAGCGAGACCCAGTACTTC; CDR3: CASSEDWGGSETQYF
D: NA; V: TRBV30; size: NA; J: TRBJ2-1; DNA: TGTGCCTGGAGTGTACCTGTCGCGAAGGATGAGCAGTTCTTC; CDR3: CAWSVPVAKDEQFF
D: NA; V: TRBV19; size: NA; J: TRBJ2-5; DNA: TGTGCCAGTAGTATGGGTCCGTCGACAGAGACCCAGTACTTC; CDR3: CASSMGPSTETQYF
D: NA; V: TRBV6-5; size: NA; J: TRBJ1-6; DNA: TGTGCCAGCAAGGCGATGGCTTCACCCCTCCACTTT; CDR3: CASKAMASPLHF
D: NA; V: TRBV11-2; size: once; J: TRBJ1-1; DNA: TGTGCCAGCAGCCCCCTGGGGACTGAAGCTTTCTTT; CDR3: CASSPLGTEAFF
D: NA; V: TRBV12-2; size: NA; J: TRBJ1-5; DNA: TGTGCAAGTCGCCGCATGAACAGGGACTTTACGATCAATCAGCCCCAGCATTTT; CDR3: CASRRMNRDFTINQPQHF
D: NA; V: TRBV3-1/TRBV3-2; size: NA; J: TRBJ2-6; DNA: TGTGCCAGCAGCCAAGGGCTGGCGGGCCGGCAGGCTGGGGCCAACGTCCTGACTTTC; CDR3: CASSQGLAGRQAGANVLTF
D: TRBD2; V: TRBV4-2; size: NA; J: TRBJ2-7; DNA: TGTGCCAGCAGCCAAGACCCGACTAGCGGAAGCTCCTACGAGCAGTACTTC; CDR3: CASSQDPTSGSSYEQYF
D: NA; V: TRBV24-1; size: NA; J: TRBJ2-7; DNA: TGTGCCACCAGTAGCGAGGACCGCAATGGGGAGCAGTACTTC; CDR3: CATSSEDRNGEQYF
D: TRBD1; V: TRBV5-4; size: NA; J: TRBJ1-1; DNA: TGTGCCAGCAGCTTGGACAGGGGGTACCCTGAAGCTTTCTTT; CDR3: CASSLDRGYPEAFF
D: TRBD1; V: TRBV14; size: NA; J: TRBJ2-2; DNA: TGTGCCAGCAGCCAAGACGTTGGGACAGGGCGAACCGGGGAGCTGTTTTTT; CDR3: CASSQDVGTGRTGELFF
D: TRBD1; V: TRBV6-5; size: NA; J: TRBJ1-6; DNA: TGTGCCAGCAGCCCCGGACAGGGGCGAATCCTCCACTTT; CDR3: CASSPGQGRILHF
D: NA; V: TRBV7-8; size: once; J: TRBJ1-3; DNA: TGTGCCAGCAGCCCGAGTTACAGGGTTAGGTCCCTCTCTGGAAACACCATATATTTT; CDR3: CASSPSYRVRSLSGNTIYF
D: NA; V: TRBV24-1; size: NA; J: TRBJ1-5; DNA: TGTGCCACCAGTGACAGATATAGCAATCAGCCCCAGCATTTT; CDR3: CATSDRYSNQPQHF
D: NA; V: TRBV6-5; size: NA; J: TRBJ1-1; DNA: TGTGCCAGCAGTTACAGGGGGAGGAACACTGAAGCTTTCTTT; CDR3: CASSYRGRNTEAFF
D: NA; V: TRBV7-9; size: NA; J: TRBJ1-2; DNA: TGTGCCAGCAGCTTACGGACCCTCGATGGCTACACCTTC; CDR3: CASSLRTLDGYTF
D: TRBD1; V: TRBV5-1; size: NA; J: TRBJ1-4; DNA: TGCGCCAGCAGCTTGGAGGGCAGGGGGCTGTCTAATGAAAAACTGTTTTTT; CDR3: CASSLEGRGLSNEKLFF
D: NA; V: TRBV6-5; size: NA; J: TRBJ2-7; DNA: TGTGCCAGCGGTAGAGAGGGAACCTACGAGCAGTACTTC; CDR3: CASGREGTYEQYF
D: NA; V: TRBV7-9; size: NA; J: TRBJ1-2; DNA: TGTGCCAGCAGCGCATCCCCGAGGGGCGGTGGTAACTATGGCTACACCTTC; CDR3: CASSASPRGGGNYGYTF
D: TRBD1; V: TRBV5-4; size: NA; J: TRBJ2-2; DNA: TGTGCCAGCAGCCCGTGGACAGGATTGAACACCGGGGAGCTGTTTTTT; CDR3: CASSPWTGLNTGELFF
D: TRBD2; V: TRBV28; size: NA; J: TRBJ2-7; DNA: TGTGCCAGCAAACAAGCGGGAGTGTACGAGCAGTACTTC; CDR3: CASKQAGVYEQYF
D: NA; V: TRBV6-1; size: NA; J: TRBJ2-7; DNA: TGTGCCAGCAGTGATGGTTTGAGTAGCTCCTACGAGCAGTACTTC; CDR3: CASSDGLSSSYEQYF
D: NA; V: TRBV6-4; size: NA; J: TRBJ2-4; DNA: TGTGCCAGCCCGGGGGCAACCCAAAACATTCAGTACTTC; CDR3: CASPGATQNIQYF
D: NA; V: TRBV6-5; size: NA; J: TRBJ2-7; DNA: TGTGCCAGCGATTGGGGGGGGCTATACGAGCAGTACTTC; CDR3: CASDWGGLYEQYF
D: NA; V: TRBV7-9; size: few; J: TRBJ2-2; DNA: TGTGCCAGCAGTGCGGGCTCCCTCACCGGGGAGCTGTTTTTT; CDR3: CASSAGSLTGELFF
D: NA; V: TRBV28; size: NA; J: TRBJ1-2; DNA: TGTGCCAGTACTAGACAGGTTAACTATGGCTACACCTTC; CDR3: CASTRQVNYGYTF
D: TRBD1; V: TRBV5-1; size: NA; J: TRBJ1-1; DNA: TGCGCCAGCAGCTTCCACCCGGGACAGGGGACTGAAGCTTTCTTT; CDR3: CASSFHPGQGTEAFF